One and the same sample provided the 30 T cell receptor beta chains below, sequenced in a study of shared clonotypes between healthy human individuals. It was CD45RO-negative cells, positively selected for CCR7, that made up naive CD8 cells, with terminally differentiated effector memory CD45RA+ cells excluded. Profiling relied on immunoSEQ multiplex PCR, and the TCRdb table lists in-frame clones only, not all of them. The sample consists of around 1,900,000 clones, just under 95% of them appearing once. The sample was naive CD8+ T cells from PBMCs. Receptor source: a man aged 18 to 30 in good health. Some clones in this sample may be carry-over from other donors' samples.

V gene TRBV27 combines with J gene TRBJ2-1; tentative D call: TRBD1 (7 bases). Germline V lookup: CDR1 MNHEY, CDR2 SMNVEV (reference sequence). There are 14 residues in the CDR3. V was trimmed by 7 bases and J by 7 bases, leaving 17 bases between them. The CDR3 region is CASTAGRGRNEQFF. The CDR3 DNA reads TGTGCCAGCACGGCGGGCAGGGGGAGGAATGAGCAGTTCTTC.

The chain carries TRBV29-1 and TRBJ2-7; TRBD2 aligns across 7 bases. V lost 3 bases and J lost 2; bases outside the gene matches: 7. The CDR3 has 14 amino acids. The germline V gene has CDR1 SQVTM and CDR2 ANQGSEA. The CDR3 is CSVEGGQGPYEQYF. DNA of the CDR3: TGCAGCGTTGAGGGAGGGCAGGGACCCTACGAGCAGTACTTC.

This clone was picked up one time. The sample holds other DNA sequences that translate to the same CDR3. CDR3 sequence (DNA): TGCAGCGCGACAGAGAACACCGGGGAGCTGTTTTTT. Translation: CSATENTGELFF. This sequence joins TRBV29-1 and TRBJ2-2, with a tentative D call TRBD1 (5 bases). This CDR3 comprises 12 residues. Germline loops: CDR1 SQVTM, CDR2 ANQGSEA. Trimming shortened V by 7 bases and J by 1 base, and 7 bases separated the two germline ends.

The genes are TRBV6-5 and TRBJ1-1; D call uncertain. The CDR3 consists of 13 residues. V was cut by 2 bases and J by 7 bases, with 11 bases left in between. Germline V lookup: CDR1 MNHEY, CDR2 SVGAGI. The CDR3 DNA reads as TGTGCCAGCAGTTACAAGGTAGCTGGTGAAGCTTTCTTT. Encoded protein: CASSYKVAGEAFF.

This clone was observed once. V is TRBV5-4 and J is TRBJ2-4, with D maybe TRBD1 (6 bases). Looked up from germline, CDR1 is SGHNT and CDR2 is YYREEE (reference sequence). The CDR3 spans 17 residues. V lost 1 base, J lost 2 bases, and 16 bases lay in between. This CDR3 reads CASSLMGAAPTKNIQYF. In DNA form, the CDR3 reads TGTGCCAGCAGCTTGATGGGGGCGGCCCCTACCAAAAACATTCAGTACTTC.

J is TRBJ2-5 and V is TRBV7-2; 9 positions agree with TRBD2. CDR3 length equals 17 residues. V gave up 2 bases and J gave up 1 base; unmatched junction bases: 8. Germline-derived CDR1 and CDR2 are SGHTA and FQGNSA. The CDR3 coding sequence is TGTGCCAGCAGCTTAAGTTGGCTAGCGGGACCCCAAGAGACCCAGTACTTC. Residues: CASSLSWLAGPQETQYF.

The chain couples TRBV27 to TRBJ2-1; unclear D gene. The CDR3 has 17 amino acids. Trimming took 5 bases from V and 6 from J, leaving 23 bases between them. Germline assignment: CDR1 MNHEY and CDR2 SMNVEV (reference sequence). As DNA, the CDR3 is TGTGCCAGCAGTCGAACCCCCGCTAGGTCCTACAGCAATGAGCAGTTCTTC. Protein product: CASSRTPARSYSNEQFF.

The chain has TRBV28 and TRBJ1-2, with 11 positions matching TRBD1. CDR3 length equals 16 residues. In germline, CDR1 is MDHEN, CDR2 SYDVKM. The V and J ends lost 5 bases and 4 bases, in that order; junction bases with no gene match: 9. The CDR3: CASSTRDRGVRYGYTF. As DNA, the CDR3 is TGTGCCAGCAGTACTCGGGACAGGGGGGTTCGCTATGGCTACACCTTC.

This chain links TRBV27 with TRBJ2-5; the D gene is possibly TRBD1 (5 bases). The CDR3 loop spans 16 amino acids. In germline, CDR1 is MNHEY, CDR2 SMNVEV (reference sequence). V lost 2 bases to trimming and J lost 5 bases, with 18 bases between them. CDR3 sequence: CASSLGAGHPPETQYF. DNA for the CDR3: TGTGCCAGCAGTTTAGGGGCAGGTCACCCCCCGGAGACCCAGTACTTC.

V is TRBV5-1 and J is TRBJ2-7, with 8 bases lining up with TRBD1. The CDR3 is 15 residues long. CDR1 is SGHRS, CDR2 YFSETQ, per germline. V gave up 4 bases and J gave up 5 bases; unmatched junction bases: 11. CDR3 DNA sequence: TGCGCCAGCAGCCCTTCCCAGTACAGGGGGGACGAGCAGTACTTC. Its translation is CASSPSQYRGDEQYF.

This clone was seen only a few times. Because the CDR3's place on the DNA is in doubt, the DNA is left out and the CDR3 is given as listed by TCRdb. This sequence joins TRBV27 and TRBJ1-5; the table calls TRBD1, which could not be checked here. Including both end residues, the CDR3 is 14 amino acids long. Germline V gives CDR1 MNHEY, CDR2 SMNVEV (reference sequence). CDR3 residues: CASSFLAGQQPQHF.

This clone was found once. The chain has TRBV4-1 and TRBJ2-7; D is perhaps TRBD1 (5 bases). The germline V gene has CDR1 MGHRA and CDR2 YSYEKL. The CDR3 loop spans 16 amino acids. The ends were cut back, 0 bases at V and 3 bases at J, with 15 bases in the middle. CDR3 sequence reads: CASSQDLGLAYYEQYF. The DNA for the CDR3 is TGCGCCAGCAGCCAAGACCTGGGGCTTGCCTACTACGAGCAGTACTTC.

The CDR3 protein is CASSLVGQGAKYEQYF. CDR3 bases: TGTGCCAGCAGCTTGGTGGGACAGGGGGCTAAGTACGAGCAGTACTTC. V gene TRBV5-5 combines with J gene TRBJ2-7, with 12 bases fitting TRBD1. The length of the CDR3 is 16 residues. With V trimmed by 0 bases and J by 4 bases, 5 bases remained unmatched. Germline assignment: CDR1 SGHKS and CDR2 YYEKEE (reference sequence).

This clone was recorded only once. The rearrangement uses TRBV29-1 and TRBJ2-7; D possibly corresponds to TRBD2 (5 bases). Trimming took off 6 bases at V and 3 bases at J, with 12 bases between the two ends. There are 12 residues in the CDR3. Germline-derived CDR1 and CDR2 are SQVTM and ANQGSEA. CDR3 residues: CSVTEGFYEQYF. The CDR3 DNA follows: TGCAGCGTGACCGAGGGCTTCTACGAGCAGTACTTC.

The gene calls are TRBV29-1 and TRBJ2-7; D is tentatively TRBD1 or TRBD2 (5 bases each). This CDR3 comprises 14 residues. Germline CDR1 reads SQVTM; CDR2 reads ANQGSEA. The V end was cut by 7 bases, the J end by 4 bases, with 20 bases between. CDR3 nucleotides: TGCAGCGCTGCTATCGTCGGGACCTCATACGAGCAGTACTTC. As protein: CSAAIVGTSYEQYF.

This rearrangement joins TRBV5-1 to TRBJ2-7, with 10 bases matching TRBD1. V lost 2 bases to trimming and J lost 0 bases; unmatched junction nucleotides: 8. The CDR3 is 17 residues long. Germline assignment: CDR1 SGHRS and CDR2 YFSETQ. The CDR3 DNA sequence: TGCGCCAGCAGCTTACAAACGACAGGGGGCTACTCCTACGAGCAGTACTTC. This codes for CASSLQTTGGYSYEQYF. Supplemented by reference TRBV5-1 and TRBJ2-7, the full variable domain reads KAGVTQTPRYLIKTRGQQVTLSCSPISGHRSVSWYQQTPGQGLQFLFEYFSETQRNKGNFPGRFSGRQFSNSRSEMNVSTLELGDSALYLCASSLQTTGGYSYEQYFGPGTRLTVT.

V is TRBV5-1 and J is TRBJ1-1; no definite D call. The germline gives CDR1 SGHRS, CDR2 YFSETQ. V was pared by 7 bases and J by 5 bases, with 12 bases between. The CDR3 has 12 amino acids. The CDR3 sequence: CASSGTSTEAFF. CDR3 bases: TGCGCCAGCTCCGGCACCTCAACTGAAGCTTTCTTT.

CDR3 sequence (DNA): TGTGCCAGTAGTATAGATCACCCCAAGACAGGGGATCATCAGCCCCAGCATTTT. The encoded protein is CASSIDHPKTGDHQPQHF. The chain has TRBV19 and TRBJ1-5; 8 bases are shared with TRBD1. The J segment lost 5 bases and the V segment lost 0 bases, leaving 12 bases of the junction unmatched. From germline, CDR1 is LNHDA and CDR2 SQIVND (reference sequence). CDR3 length: 18 residues.

CDR3 DNA sequence: TGTGCCAGCTCACTGACTAGTACAGATACGCAGTATTTT. It is translated as CASSLTSTDTQYF. The chain links TRBV18 to TRBJ2-3; possibly TRBD2 for D (6 bases). Germline assignment: CDR1 KGHSH and CDR2 LQKENI. There are 13 residues in the CDR3. V was cut by 4 bases and J by 3 bases, with 8 bases left in between.

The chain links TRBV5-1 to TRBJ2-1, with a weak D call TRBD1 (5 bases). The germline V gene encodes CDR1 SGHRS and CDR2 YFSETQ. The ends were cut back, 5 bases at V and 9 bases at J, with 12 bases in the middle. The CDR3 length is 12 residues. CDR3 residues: CASRTQASEQFF. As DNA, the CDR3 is TGCGCCAGCAGGACACAGGCCAGTGAGCAGTTCTTC.

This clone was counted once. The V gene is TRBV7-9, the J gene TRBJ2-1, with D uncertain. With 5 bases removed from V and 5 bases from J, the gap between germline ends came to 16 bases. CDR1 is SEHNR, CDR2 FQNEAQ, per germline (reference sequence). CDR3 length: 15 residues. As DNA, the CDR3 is TGTGCCAGCAGCCCAATTCACTGGGCCCACAATGAGCAGTTCTTC. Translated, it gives CASSPIHWAHNEQFF.

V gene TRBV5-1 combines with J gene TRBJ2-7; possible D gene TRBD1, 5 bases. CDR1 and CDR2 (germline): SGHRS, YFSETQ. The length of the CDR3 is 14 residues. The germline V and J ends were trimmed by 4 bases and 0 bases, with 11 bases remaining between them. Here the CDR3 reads CASSRDSSSYEQYF. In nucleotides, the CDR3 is TGCGCCAGCAGCCGTGACAGCAGCTCCTACGAGCAGTACTTC.

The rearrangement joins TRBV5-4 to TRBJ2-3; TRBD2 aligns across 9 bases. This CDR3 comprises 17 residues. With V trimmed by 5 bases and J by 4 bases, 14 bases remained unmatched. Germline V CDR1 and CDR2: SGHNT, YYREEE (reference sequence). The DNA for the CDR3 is TGTGCCAGCAGGAACCTAGCGGGAAACTTACCGGCAGATACGCAGTATTTT. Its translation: CASRNLAGNLPADTQYF.

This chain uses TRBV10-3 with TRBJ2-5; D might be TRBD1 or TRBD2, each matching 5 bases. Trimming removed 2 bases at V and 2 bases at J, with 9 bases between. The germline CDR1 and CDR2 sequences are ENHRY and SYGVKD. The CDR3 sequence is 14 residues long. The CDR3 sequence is CAISEQGEQETQYF. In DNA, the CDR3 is TGTGCCATCAGTGAGCAGGGAGAACAAGAGACCCAGTACTTC.

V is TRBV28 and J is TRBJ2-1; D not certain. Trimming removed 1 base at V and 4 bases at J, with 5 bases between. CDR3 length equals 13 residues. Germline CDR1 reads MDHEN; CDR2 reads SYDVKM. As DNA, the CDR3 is TGTGCCAGCAGTTTATCCATTTACAATGAGCAGTTCTTC. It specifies CASSLSIYNEQFF. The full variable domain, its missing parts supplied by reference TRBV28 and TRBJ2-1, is DVKVTQSSRYLVKRTGEKVFLECVQDMDHENMFWYRQDPGLGLRLIYFSYDVKMKEKGDIPEGYSVSREKKERFSLILESASTNQTSMYLCASSLSIYNEQFFGPGTRLTVL.

DNA for the CDR3: TGTGCCATCAGTGAGTCGACGAGGCCATCTTTGGGCTACACCTTC. As protein: CAISESTRPSLGYTF. The chain couples TRBV10-3 to TRBJ1-2; unclear D gene. This CDR3 contains 15 residues. Germline V gene sequence: CDR1 ENHRY, CDR2 SYGVKD. Between the trimmed V and J ends, which lost 0 bases and 8 bases, there was a span of 16 bases.

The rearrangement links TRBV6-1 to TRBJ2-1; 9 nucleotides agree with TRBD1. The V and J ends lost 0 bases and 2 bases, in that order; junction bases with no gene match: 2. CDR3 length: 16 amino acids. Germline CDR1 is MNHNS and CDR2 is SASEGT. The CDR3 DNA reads TGTGCCAGCAGTGAAGCCCGGACAGGGGCCTACAATGAGCAGTTCTTC. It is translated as CASSEARTGAYNEQFF.

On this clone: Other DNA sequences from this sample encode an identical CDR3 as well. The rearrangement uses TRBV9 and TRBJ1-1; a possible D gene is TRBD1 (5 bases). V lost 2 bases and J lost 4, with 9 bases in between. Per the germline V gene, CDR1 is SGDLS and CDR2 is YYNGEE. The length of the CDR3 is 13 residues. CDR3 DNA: TGTGCCAGCAGCGTTGCAGGGATCACTGAAGCTTTCTTT. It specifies CASSVAGITEAFF. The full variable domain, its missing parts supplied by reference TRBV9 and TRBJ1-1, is DSGVTQTPKHLITATGQRVTLRCSPRSGDLSVYWYQQSLDQGLQFLIQYYNGEERAKGNILERFSAQQFPDLHSELNLSSLELGDSALYFCASSVAGITEAFFGQGTRLTVV.

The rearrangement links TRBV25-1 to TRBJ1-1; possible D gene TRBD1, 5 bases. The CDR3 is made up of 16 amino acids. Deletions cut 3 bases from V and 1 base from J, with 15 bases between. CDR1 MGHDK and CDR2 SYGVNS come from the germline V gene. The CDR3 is CASSDRKGRGNTEAFF. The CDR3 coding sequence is TGTGCCAGCAGTGATCGGAAGGGGAGGGGGAACACTGAAGCTTTCTTT. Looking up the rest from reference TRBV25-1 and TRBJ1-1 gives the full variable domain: EADIYQTPRYLVIGTGKKITLECSQTMGHDKMYWYQQDPGMELHLIHYSYGVNSTEKGDLSSESTVSRIRTEHFPLTLESARPSHTSQYLCASSDRKGRGNTEAFFGQGTRLTVV.

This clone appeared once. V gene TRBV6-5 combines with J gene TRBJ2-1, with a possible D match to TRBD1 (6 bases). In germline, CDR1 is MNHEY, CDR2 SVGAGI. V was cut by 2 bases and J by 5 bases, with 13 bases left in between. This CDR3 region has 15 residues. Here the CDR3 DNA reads TGTGCCAGCAGTTACCGGCAGGGGACCCACAATGAGCAGTTCTTC. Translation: CASSYRQGTHNEQFF.